A selection of T cell receptor beta chains follows, all from one sample in a study of CD8 T cells in Susac syndrome. In TCRdb, the immunoSEQ multiplex PCR reads were re-called with MiXCR into one record per CDR3 protein. In the table there are about 76,000 distinct CDR3 sequences, approximately 94% of which are singletons. The sequenced sample was CD8+ T cells from PBMCs. All receptors derive from a human donor with Susac syndrome. CDR3s include the opening cysteine and the closing phenylalanine or tryptophan. Each record gives: J gene, CDR3 length, D gene, V gene, clone size, CDR3 protein, CDR3 DNA. A D gene is named only where the DNA matches it firmly. Size is stated for part of the rows, as once, few or many counts, or as a class when the clone is expanded.

j_gene: TRBJ2-1; len: 15; d_gene: -; v_gene: TRBV19; abundance: -; CDR3aa: CASSPPEDSYNEQFF; CDR3nt: TGTGCCAGTAGTCCCCCGGAGGACTCCTACAATGAGCAGTTCTTC
j_gene: TRBJ2-6; len: 14; d_gene: -; v_gene: TRBV28; abundance: few; CDR3aa: CASRQSSGANVLTF; CDR3nt: TGTGCCAGCAGGCAAAGCTCTGGGGCCAACGTCCTGACTTTC
j_gene: TRBJ2-1; len: 11; d_gene: -; v_gene: TRBV2; abundance: -; CDR3aa: CASSTGDEQFF; CDR3nt: TGTGCCAGCAGCACGGGCGATGAGCAGTTCTTC
j_gene: TRBJ2-5; len: 16; d_gene: TRBD2; v_gene: TRBV6-2/TRBV6-3; abundance: -; CDR3aa: CASSYHGGGAGETQYF; CDR3nt: TGTGCCAGCAGTTACCATGGCGGGGGGGCCGGAGAGACCCAGTACTTC
j_gene: TRBJ2-2; len: 13; d_gene: -; v_gene: TRBV9; abundance: -; CDR3aa: CASSAQGTGELFF; CDR3nt: TGTGCCAGCAGCGCCCAGGGCACCGGGGAGCTGTTTTTT
j_gene: TRBJ2-7; len: 16; d_gene: TRBD1; v_gene: TRBV27; abundance: -; CDR3aa: CASSMRQPGQIYEQYF; CDR3nt: TGTGCCAGCAGTATGCGCCAACCGGGACAGATCTACGAGCAGTACTTC
j_gene: TRBJ2-1; len: 14; d_gene: -; v_gene: TRBV2; abundance: -; CDR3aa: CASRELASYNEQFF; CDR3nt: TGTGCCAGCAGGGAACTAGCATCCTACAATGAGCAGTTCTTC
j_gene: TRBJ2-5; len: 17; d_gene: -; v_gene: TRBV6-2/TRBV6-3; abundance: -; CDR3aa: CASSYSKVPRTQETQYF; CDR3nt: TGTGCCAGCAGTTACTCGAAAGTCCCGCGGACCCAAGAGACCCAGTACTTC
j_gene: TRBJ1-6; len: 14; d_gene: -; v_gene: TRBV12-3/TRBV12-4; abundance: -; CDR3aa: CASSLEGNYSPLHF; CDR3nt: TGTGCCAGCAGTTTAGAGGGCAATTACTCACCCCTCCACTTT
j_gene: TRBJ2-1; len: 15; d_gene: TRBD1; v_gene: TRBV5-4; abundance: -; CDR3aa: CASSFGQERFNEQFF; CDR3nt: TGTGCCAGCAGCTTTGGACAGGAGAGATTCAATGAGCAGTTCTTC
j_gene: TRBJ2-5; len: 17; d_gene: -; v_gene: TRBV5-6; abundance: once; CDR3aa: CASSLTLVEGGKETQYF; CDR3nt: TGTGCCAGCAGCTTAACCTTGGTAGAGGGGGGAAAAGAGACCCAGTACTTC
j_gene: TRBJ2-7; len: 16; d_gene: TRBD1; v_gene: TRBV5-1; abundance: -; CDR3aa: CASSLPPGQASYEQYF; CDR3nt: TGCGCCAGCAGCTTACCTCCGGGACAGGCCTCCTACGAGCAGTACTTC
j_gene: TRBJ2-6; len: 14; d_gene: -; v_gene: TRBV6-6; abundance: -; CDR3aa: CASIRGSGANVLTF; CDR3nt: TGTGCCAGCATCAGGGGATCTGGGGCCAACGTCCTGACTTTC
j_gene: TRBJ2-7; len: 16; d_gene: TRBD2; v_gene: TRBV3-1; abundance: -; CDR3aa: CASSRRTSGLAYEQYF; CDR3nt: TGTGCCAGCAGCCGTAGGACTAGCGGACTAGCCTACGAGCAGTACTTC
j_gene: TRBJ1-5; len: 15; d_gene: TRBD1; v_gene: TRBV27; abundance: -; CDR3aa: CASSPRDRSNQPQHF; CDR3nt: TGTGCCAGCAGTCCCCGGGACAGGAGCAATCAGCCCCAGCATTTT
j_gene: TRBJ2-3; len: 15; d_gene: -; v_gene: TRBV6-5; abundance: once; CDR3aa: CASSRILTSTDTQYF; CDR3nt: TGTGCCAGCAGTAGGATCCTCACTAGCACAGATACGCAGTATTTT
j_gene: TRBJ2-2; len: 13; d_gene: -; v_gene: TRBV28; abundance: -; CDR3aa: CASSSGPTGELFF; CDR3nt: TGTGCCAGCAGTTCCGGACCCACCGGGGAGCTGTTTTTT
j_gene: TRBJ2-3; len: 14; d_gene: -; v_gene: TRBV27; abundance: -; CDR3aa: CASSLGPSARSQYF; CDR3nt: TGTGCCAGCAGTCTCGGACCCAGCGCTCGGTCGCAGTATTTT
j_gene: TRBJ2-3; len: 15; d_gene: -; v_gene: TRBV28; abundance: -; CDR3aa: CASSLSLAEGDTQYF; CDR3nt: TGTGCCAGCAGTTTATCGCTAGCCGAAGGGGATACGCAGTATTTT
j_gene: TRBJ1-2; len: 14; d_gene: -; v_gene: TRBV19; abundance: -; CDR3aa: CASSIARANYGYTF; CDR3nt: TGTGCCAGTAGTATAGCCAGGGCTAACTATGGCTACACCTTC
j_gene: TRBJ2-7; len: 12; d_gene: -; v_gene: TRBV5-4; abundance: -; CDR3aa: CASSLKGYEQYF; CDR3nt: TGTGCCAGCAGCTTGAAAGGGTACGAGCAGTACTTC
j_gene: TRBJ2-3; len: 15; d_gene: -; v_gene: TRBV2; abundance: -; CDR3aa: CASSERRGSTDTQYF; CDR3nt: TGTGCCAGCAGTGAACGTCGGGGAAGCACAGATACGCAGTATTTT
j_gene: TRBJ1-1; len: 12; d_gene: TRBD1; v_gene: TRBV7-2; abundance: -; CDR3aa: CASSLDRFEAFF; CDR3nt: TGTGCCAGCAGCTTGGACAGGTTTGAAGCTTTCTTT